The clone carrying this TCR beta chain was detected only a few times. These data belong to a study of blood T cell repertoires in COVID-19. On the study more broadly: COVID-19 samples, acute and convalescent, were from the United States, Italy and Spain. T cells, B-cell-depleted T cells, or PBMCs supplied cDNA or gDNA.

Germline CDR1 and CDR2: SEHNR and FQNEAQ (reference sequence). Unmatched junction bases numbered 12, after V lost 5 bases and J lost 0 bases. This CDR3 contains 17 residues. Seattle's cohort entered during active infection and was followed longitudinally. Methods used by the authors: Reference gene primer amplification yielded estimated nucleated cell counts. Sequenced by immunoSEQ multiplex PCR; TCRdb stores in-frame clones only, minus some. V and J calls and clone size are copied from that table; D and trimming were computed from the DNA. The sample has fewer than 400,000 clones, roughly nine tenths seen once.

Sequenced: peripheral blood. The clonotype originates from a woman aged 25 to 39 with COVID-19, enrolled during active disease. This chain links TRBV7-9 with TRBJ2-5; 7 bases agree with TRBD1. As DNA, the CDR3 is TGTGCCAGCAGCCCTAACCGACAGGGCCCGTACCAAGAGACCCAGTACTTC. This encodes CASSPNRQGPYQETQYF.